This T cell receptor (beta chain) was sequenced in a study of siplizumab effects on memory and regulatory T cells. Notes on the study in general: Alloreactive CD4+ clones that could be mapped were on average around 62% Treg-derived with siplizumab, against about 25% in controls. Tregs proliferating in siplizumab cultures lacked confirmation of their suppressive function.

The assay was immunoSEQ multiplex PCR, and TCRdb's table has in-frame clones only and misses some. The sample holds about 15,000 clones, over 40% seen once. Mixed lymphocyte reaction cells underwent roughly six days of coculture at 37°C. With regard to this clone: As yet, its antigen is unknown.

This receptor was taken from a human donor in good health; the cells came from an allogeneic mixed lymphocyte reaction. Some clones in this sample may be carry-over from other donors' samples. The sequencing sample was made of CFSE-low (dividing) CD4+ T cells sorted from an allogeneic mixed lymphocyte reaction.

This chain's CDR3 is CASSPRSTGSPSYGYTF. The CDR3 DNA sequence: TGTGCCAGTAGTCCGAGATCGACAGGGTCTCCTTCCTATGGCTACACCTTC. The chain combines TRBV19 with TRBJ1-2; 7 bases align to TRBD1. J was trimmed by 4 bases and V by 5 bases; bases with no gene match: 16. The CDR3 extends over 17 amino acids. CDR1 and CDR2 from the germline V gene are LNHDA and SQIVND (reference sequence).